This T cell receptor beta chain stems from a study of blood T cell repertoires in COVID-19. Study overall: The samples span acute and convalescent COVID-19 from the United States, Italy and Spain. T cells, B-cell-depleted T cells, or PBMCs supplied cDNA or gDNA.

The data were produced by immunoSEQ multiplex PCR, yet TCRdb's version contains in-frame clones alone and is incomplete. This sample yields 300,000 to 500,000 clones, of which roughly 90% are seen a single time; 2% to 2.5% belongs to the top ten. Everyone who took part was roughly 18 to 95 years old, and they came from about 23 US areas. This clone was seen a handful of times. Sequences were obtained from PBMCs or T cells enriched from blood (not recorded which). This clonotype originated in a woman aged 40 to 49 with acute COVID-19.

The CDR3 here is CASSPDRLNSPLHF. DNA of the CDR3: TGTGCCAGTAGCCCGGACAGACTGAATTCACCCCTCCACTTT. The chain carries TRBV19 and TRBJ1-6; TRBD1 is a possible D gene (6 bases). The ends were cut back, 6 bases at V and 7 bases at J, with 13 bases in the middle. Germline assignment: CDR1 LNHDA and CDR2 SQIVND (reference sequence). The CDR3 has 14 residues.